This entry features one TCR beta chain sequence. Using immunoSEQ multiplex PCR, the repertoire was profiled, and TCRdb retains in-frame clones only, with some absent. Here the sample spans 15,000 to 20,000 clones, around 85% being singletons. The data stem from a study of PD-1 blockade in classical Hodgkin lymphoma. The patients all showed relapse after autologous stem cell transplantation, while their brentuximab vedotin exposure varied. Purified CD4+ T cells were obtained from thawed PBMCs through magnetic negative selection. Complete response, partial response or progressive disease constituted the best responses recorded. Trimming shortened V by 2 bases and J by 2 bases, and 7 bases separated the two germline ends. The CDR3 totals 13 residues. Germline V gene lookup returns CDR1 SSHAT and CDR2 FNYEAQ (reference sequence).

The receptor comes from a human donor with classical Hodgkin lymphoma. The chain couples TRBV7-7 to TRBJ2-7, with D hard to call. This sample comprised CD4+ T cells from blood, obtained at baseline. CDR3 nucleotides: TGTGCCAGCAGCTTACAGGATACCTACGAGCAGTACTTC. Encoded protein: CASSLQDTYEQYF. Full variable domain (remainder filled in from reference TRBV7-7 and TRBJ2-7): GAGVSQSPRYKVTKRGQDVTLRCDPISSHATLYWYQQALGQGPEFLTYFNYEAQPDKSGLPSDRFSAERPEGSISTLTIQRTEQRDSAMYRCASSLQDTYEQYFGPGTRLTVT.